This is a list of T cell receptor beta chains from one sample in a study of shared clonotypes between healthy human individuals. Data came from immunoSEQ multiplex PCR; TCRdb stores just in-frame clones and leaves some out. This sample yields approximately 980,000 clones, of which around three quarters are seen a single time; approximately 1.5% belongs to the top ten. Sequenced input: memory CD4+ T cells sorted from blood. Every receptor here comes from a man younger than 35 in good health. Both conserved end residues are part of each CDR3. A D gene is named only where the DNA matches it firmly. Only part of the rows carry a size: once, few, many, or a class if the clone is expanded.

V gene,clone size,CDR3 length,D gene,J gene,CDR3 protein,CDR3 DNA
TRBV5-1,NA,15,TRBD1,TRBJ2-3,CASSLSGGGGDTQYF,TGCGCCAGCAGCTTGTCAGGGGGTGGAGGAGATACGCAGTATTTT
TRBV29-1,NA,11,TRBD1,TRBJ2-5,CSVTGGETQYF,TGCAGCGTTACAGGGGGCGAGACCCAGTACTTC
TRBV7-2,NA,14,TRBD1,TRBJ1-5,CASSSGTGNQPQHF,TGTGCCAGCAGCTCCGGGACAGGGAATCAGCCCCAGCATTTT
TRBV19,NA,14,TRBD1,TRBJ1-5,CASSNRGVDQPQHF,TGTGCCAGTAGTAACAGGGGAGTCGATCAGCCCCAGCATTTT
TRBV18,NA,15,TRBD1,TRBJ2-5,CASSPRTGSGETQYF,TGTGCCAGCTCACCAAGGACAGGGTCAGGGGAGACCCAGTACTTC
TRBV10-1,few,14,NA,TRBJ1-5,CASSDGSSNQPQHF,TGCGCCAGCAGTGATGGCAGCAGCAATCAGCCCCAGCATTTT
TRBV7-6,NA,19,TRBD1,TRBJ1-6,CASSLGGQGLSSYNSPLHF,TGTGCCAGCAGCTTAGGTGGACAGGGTCTGAGCTCCTATAATTCACCCCTCCACTTT
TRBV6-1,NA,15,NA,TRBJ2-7,CASSSAGTILNEQYF,TGTGCCAGCAGTTCAGCCGGGACAATACTCAACGAGCAGTACTTC
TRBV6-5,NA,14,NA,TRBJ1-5,CASSIRDDHQPQHF,TGTGCCAGCAGTATACGGGACGATCATCAGCCCCAGCATTTT
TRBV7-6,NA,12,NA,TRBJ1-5,CASSPDRRAQHF,TGTGCCAGCAGCCCGGACCGGAGAGCCCAGCATTTT
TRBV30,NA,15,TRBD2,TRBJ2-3,CAWSPSGRATDTQYF,TGTGCCTGGAGCCCTAGCGGGAGGGCCACAGATACGCAGTATTTT
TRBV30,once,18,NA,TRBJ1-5,CAWSEGEAPRRGNQPQHF,TGTGCCTGGAGTGAAGGTGAGGCCCCGCGGAGGGGCAATCAGCCCCAGCATTTT
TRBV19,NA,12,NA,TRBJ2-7,CASSPWGGEQYF,TGTGCCAGTAGTCCGTGGGGAGGAGAGCAGTACTTC
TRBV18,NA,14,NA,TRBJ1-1,CASSPTGRAPEAFF,TGTGCCAGCTCACCAACGGGTAGGGCCCCCGAAGCTTTCTTT
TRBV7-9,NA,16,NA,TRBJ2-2,CASSPGGGTYTGELFF,TGTGCCAGCAGCCCCGGAGGGGGGACGTACACCGGGGAGCTGTTTTTT
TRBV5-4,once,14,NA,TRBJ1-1,CASSQDKHSLDAFF,TGTGCCAGCAGCCAAGATAAGCACTCATTAGACGCTTTCTTT
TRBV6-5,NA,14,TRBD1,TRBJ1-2,CASSPQGTGAGYTF,TGTGCCAGCAGCCCACAAGGGACAGGGGCTGGCTACACCTTC
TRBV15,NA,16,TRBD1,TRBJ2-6,CATGRTGYSGANVLTF,TGTGCCACCGGCCGGACAGGGTACTCTGGGGCCAACGTCCTGACTTTC
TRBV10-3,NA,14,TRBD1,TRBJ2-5,CAIRGDRSGETQYF,TGTGCCATCAGGGGGGACAGAAGTGGAGAGACCCAGTACTTC
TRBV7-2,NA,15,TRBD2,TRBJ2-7,CASSLGGTTLNEQYF,TGTGCCAGCAGCTTAGGGGGGACTACCTTAAACGAGCAGTACTTC
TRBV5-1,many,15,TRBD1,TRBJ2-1,CASSSRTGGDNEQFF,TGCGCCAGCAGCTCTAGGACAGGTGGTGACAATGAGCAGTTCTTC
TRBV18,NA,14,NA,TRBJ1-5,CASSLSYSNQPQHF,TGTGCCAGCTCACTATCTTATAGCAATCAGCCCCAGCATTTT
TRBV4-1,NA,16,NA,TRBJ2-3,CASSQDSASRTDTQYF,TGCGCCAGCAGCCAAGATTCGGCTTCCCGCACAGATACGCAGTATTTT
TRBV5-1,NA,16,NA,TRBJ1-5,CASSKEGGVLGQPQHF,TGCGCCAGCAGCAAAGAGGGGGGAGTTCTGGGTCAGCCCCAGCATTTT
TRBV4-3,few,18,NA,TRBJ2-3,CASSQDFAAGGGTDTQYF,TGCGCCAGCAGCCAAGATTTTGCGGCGGGCGGAGGCACAGATACGCAGTATTTT